This T cell receptor (beta chain) was identified in a study of T cells after yellow fever vaccination. Study details: Low-cell-number fractions underwent preparation using SMART-Seq v4 Ultra Low Input.

Only a few counts were recorded for this clonotype. Its target is unknown. General study results and limits: Abundant bulk-derived clonotypes could contaminate FACS-sorted repertoires. Post-booster repertoires contained most primary-vaccination clones again (roughly 95% CD4, approximately 88% CD8).

In TCRdb, the 5' RACE reads were re-called with MiXCR into one record per CDR3 protein. The top ten hold roughly a sixth of the sample, which has hundreds of thousands of distinct CDR3 sequences, less than 20% seen once. With 2 bases removed from V and 6 bases from J, the gap between germline ends came to 14 bases. Germline V CDR1 and CDR2: LGHNA, YSLEER. The CDR3 is 15 amino acids. The chain carries TRBV4-3 and TRBJ2-1; tentatively, D is TRBD1 (6 bases). The clonotype originates from a man aged 18 to 29 who received the YFV17D yellow fever vaccine. This specimen consisted of PBMCs, obtained 5 days after the first yellow fever vaccination. The CDR3 reads CASSQRRGEINEQFF. For the CDR3, the DNA is TGCGCCAGCAGCCAACGCAGGGGAGAAATCAATGAGCAGTTCTTC.